The clone carrying this T cell receptor beta chain was recorded at least ten times. The antigen remains undetermined. V lost 3 bases to trimming and J lost 2 bases, with 17 bases between them. The CDR3 is 17 amino acids. The germline V gene encodes CDR1 LGHNA and CDR2 YSLEER. Template switching supplied a universal primer site; unique molecular identifiers were carried on the cDNA. TCRdb analysed the 5' RACE reads with MiXCR anew, one entry per CDR3 protein. This sample has 310,000 or so distinct CDR3 sequences, with around 9.7% found just once. The sample is drawn from a study of identical twins. Study findings and constraints: Cross-sectional statistics, not tracking of the same donors, supported the conclusions. It was out-of-frame TCR alpha sharing in monozygotic twins that models underestimated.

In addition, the sample was reused for a study of yellow fever vaccine responses in identical twins.

The sequencing input was CD8+ T cells sorted from blood. This clonotype was sampled from a woman aged 18 to 35 in good health. The chain links TRBV4-3 to TRBJ2-1, with D possibly matching TRBD2 (6 bases). CDR3 residues: CASSHGLARRTYNEQFF. Here the CDR3 DNA reads TGCGCCAGCAGCCATGGCCTAGCGAGAAGGACCTACAATGAGCAGTTCTTC.